Below, one T cell receptor beta chain is given with its context. This sample is drawn from a study of T cell changes during pregnancy in multiple sclerosis. Germline-derived CDR1 and CDR2 are SGDLS and YYNGEE. V was shortened by 4 bases and J by 4 bases, with 29 bases between the two germline ends. The CDR3 has 19 amino acids. Assay used: immunoSEQ multiplex PCR; TCRdb lists only in-frame clones, some missing. The table records approximately 65,000 clones, almost 95% of them present only once. The chain joins TRBV9 to TRBJ1-1, with D unclear. The source material was CD8+ T cells from peripheral blood mononuclear cells, sampled in the third trimester of pregnancy. This sequence was found in a female donor in good health, enrolled as a control in a pregnancy study. The CDR3 coding sequence is TGTGCCAGCAGCCCCAATTCCCCCGAGGACTCCGATTGGGGCACTGAAGCTTTCTTT. Protein: CASSPNSPEDSDWGTEAFF.